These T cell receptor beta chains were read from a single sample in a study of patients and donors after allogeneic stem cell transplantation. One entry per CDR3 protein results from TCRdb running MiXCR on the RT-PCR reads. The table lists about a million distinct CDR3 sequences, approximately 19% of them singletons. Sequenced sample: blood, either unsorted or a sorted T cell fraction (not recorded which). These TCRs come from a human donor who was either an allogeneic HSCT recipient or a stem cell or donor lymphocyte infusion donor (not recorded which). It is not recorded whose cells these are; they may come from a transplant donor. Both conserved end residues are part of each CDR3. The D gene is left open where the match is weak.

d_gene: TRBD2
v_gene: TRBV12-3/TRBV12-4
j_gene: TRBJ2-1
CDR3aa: CASSLAGGPRNEQFF

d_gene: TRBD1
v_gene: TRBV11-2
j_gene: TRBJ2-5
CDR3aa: CASSPRQGRETQYF

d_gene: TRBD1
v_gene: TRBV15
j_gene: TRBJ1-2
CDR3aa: CATSGGQGRGYTF

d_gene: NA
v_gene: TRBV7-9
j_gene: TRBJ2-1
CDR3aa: CASSSRGPGSNEQFF

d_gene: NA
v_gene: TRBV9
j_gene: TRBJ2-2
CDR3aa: CASSVLGNTGELFF

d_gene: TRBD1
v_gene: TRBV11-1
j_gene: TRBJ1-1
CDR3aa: CASSPQTGRGSDTEAFF

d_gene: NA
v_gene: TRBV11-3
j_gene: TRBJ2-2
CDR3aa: CASSLPVGTGELFF

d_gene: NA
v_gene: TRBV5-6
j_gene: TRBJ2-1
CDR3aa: CASSSGPLRDEQFF

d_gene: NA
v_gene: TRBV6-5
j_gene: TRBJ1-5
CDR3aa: CASSKLNQPQHF

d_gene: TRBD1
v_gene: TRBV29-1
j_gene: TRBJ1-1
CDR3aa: CSPTGQGETEAFF

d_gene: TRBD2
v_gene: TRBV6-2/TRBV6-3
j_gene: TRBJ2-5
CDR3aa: CASGGLAGGPQETQYF

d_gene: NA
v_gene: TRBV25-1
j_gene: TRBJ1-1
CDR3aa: CASPRVNTEAFF

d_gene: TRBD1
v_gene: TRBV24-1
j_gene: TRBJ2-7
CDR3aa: CATSDTTGVEQYF

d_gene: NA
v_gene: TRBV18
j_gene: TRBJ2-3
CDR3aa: CASSHQEDTQYF

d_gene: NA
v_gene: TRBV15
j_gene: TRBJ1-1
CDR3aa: CATSLPGVGDTEAFF

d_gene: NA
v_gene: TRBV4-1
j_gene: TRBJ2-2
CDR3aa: CASSQDSGGANTGELFF

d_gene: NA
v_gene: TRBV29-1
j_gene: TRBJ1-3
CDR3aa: CSGGSSGNTIYF

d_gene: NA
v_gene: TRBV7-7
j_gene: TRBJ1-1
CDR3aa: CASSLFFVNTEAFF

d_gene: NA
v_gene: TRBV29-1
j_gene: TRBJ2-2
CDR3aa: CSVYGSTGELFF

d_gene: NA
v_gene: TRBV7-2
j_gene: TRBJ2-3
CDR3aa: CASSLKAYWEDTQYF

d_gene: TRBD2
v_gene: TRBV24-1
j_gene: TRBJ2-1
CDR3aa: CATSDSLQRESYNEQFF

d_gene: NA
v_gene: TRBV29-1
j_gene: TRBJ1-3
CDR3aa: CSVRGGVGSGNTIYF

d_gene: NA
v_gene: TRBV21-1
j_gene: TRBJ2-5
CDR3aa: CASSKAEGGQETQYF

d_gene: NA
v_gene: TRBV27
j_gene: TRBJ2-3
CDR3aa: CASSFLDYTDTQYF

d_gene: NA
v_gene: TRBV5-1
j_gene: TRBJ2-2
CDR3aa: CASSNLFVGANTGELFF

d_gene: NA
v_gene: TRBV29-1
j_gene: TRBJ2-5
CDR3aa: CSVVDTAQYF

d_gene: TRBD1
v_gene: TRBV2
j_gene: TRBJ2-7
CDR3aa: CASEGQGLYEQYF

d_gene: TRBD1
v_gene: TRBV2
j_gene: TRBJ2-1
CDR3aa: CASRVPGGFRYNEQFF

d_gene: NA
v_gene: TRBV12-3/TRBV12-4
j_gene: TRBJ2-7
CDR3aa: CASSFRSPGPYEQYF

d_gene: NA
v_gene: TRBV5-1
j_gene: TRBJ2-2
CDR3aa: CASSPISNTGELFF

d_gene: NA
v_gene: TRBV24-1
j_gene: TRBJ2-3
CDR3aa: CATSDFGHTDTQYF

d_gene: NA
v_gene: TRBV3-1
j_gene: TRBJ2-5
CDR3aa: CASSPPGWKETQYF

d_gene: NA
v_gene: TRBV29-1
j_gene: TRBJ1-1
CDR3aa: CSVEDTRTEAFF

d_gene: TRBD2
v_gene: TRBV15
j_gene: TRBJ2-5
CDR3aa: CATSRDSAGVLETQYF

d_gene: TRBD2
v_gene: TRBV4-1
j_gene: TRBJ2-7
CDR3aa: CASSQDLSGAYEQYF

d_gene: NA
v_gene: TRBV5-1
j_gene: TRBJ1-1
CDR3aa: CASTNIGANTEAFF